This TCR beta chain was sequenced during a study of control samples from healthy donors and cancer patients. The protocol was immunoSEQ multiplex PCR, while the TCRdb copy is restricted to in-frame clones and leaves out a portion. Found here are about 160,000 clones, roughly 95% of them singletons; the top ten hold 1%. J gave up 6 bases and V 1 base, and 3 bases lay outside the gene matches. The CDR3 consists of 15 residues. Germline V lookup: CDR1 LGHDT, CDR2 YNNKEL (reference sequence). Sequenced: blood. The J gene is TRBJ1-2, the V gene TRBV3-1 (or the pseudogene TRBV3-2); 12 bases map to TRBD1. The receptor comes from a woman aged 25-40 years in good health. In DNA form, the CDR3 reads TGTGCCAGCAGCCAAGCCGGGACAGGGGGCCATGGCTACACCTTC. Translation gives CASSQAGTGGHGYTF.